This T cell receptor (beta chain) was found in a study of cytomegalovirus exposure and HLA in healthy donors (dated 2017 in TCRdb). Regarding the research as a whole: According to an earlier analysis of a few hundred of the donors, some 180 million T cells yielded roughly 110 million unique TCR beta sequences and more than 250 Gb of sequence data. Roughly 300 gigabases of sequencing data and around 80 million unique TCR sequences made up an early release that covered 500 to 700 HLA-typed donors. Among the roughly 380 genotyped donors, under 90% belonged to the genetic ancestry cluster associated with self-reported Caucasian donors. The study aimed to test whether cataloging public T cell receptors could reveal signatures of past pathogen exposure. Using immunosequencing, the study profiled T cell repertoires from fewer than 700 subjects and related those repertoires to cytomegalovirus serostatus. A separate validation cohort of approximately 120 different subjects was used in addition to the approximately 640-subject first cohort. High-throughput TCR immunosequencing, statistical association of individual TCRs with disease status, and machine learning were combined to predict cytomegalovirus infection status. In a later analysis, previously published TCR beta repertoires from about 640 donors were re-analyzed and high-resolution HLA genotyping was added so that TCR occurrence patterns could be studied. Rather than using new phenotypic data, the later analysis identified candidate immune exposures from TCR beta sequences and from how often those sequences occurred across donors. To decide whether each TCR beta V gene segment behaved as functional or pseudogenic, an earlier analysis of over 500 of the donors relied on high-throughput TCR beta sequencing. Donor age, sex, ethnicity and CMV serostatus were compiled together with the repertoire data. Genome-wide SNP genotypes for about 65% of the roughly 670 donors were used in a later genetic analysis, which treated that subset as a discovery cohort. All discovery cohort repertoires had been generated on a single sequencing platform. HLA typing included class I and class II loci at four-digit resolution. Typing coverage varied by locus: roughly 620-640 donors for A, B, C, DRB1 and DQB1; some 520 for DQA1; approximately 570 for DPA1; approximately 490 for DPB1. A handful of DR-DQ haplotypes were handled as single units for association and clustering because linkage in the cohort was strong. On average, roughly 240,000 unique TCR beta nucleotide sequences were sequenced per donor among 398 genotyped donors of the cohort, with roughly 19% of those sequences being non-productive. Broader findings and caveats from the paper: A total of 150 to 200 TCR beta chains were listed by the study as associated with cytomegalovirus. In a later analysis, 16,951 TCR beta sequences were associated with specific HLA alleles at a false discovery rate of 0.05. Most TCR sequences were seen in very few donors, while some public TCRs were found in many individuals. When HLA alleles, especially DR and DQ, strongly co-occurred, attributing TCR associations to individual alleles was difficult. The classifier was reported to diagnose cytomegalovirus status with high specificity and sensitivity in both the original cohort and the validation cohort. The earlier analysis of approximately 590 of the donors excluded seventeen rarely observed V segments, including chromosome 9 orphons, because counts were too low. A later analysis found that HLA-associated TCR beta chains were more clonally expanded and had lower generation probabilities than equally common non-associated chains. Broadly in line with IMGT annotations, most TCR beta V segments showed up in productive rearrangements about 87% or about 30% of the time in an earlier analysis of several hundred of the donors. A further reported finding was that TCR beta sequences accurately predicted the HLA-A and HLA-B alleles for most subjects in the first cohort. The sequencing pipeline was judged likely to have produced a cluster of highly shared sequence variants as a technical artifact. According to the authors, the approach could potentially be generalized to other disease states and immunological phenotypes. According to a later analysis, most CMV-associated TCR beta chains appeared to be HLA-restricted, and the HLA associations seemed to be driven largely by CMV exposure. Correlated functional status among segregating V segments might reflect linkage disequilibrium, but an unknown experimental factor could not be ruled out. Compared with the approximately 670-donor mean, donors in an Asian-associated ancestry cluster had fewer N-insertions in productive TCRs, according to a later genetic analysis. In a later analysis, several top co-occurrence clusters were reported to appear linked to parvovirus B19, influenza, CMV and Epstein-Barr virus. V-gene and J-gene trimming of TCR beta chains was associated with a missense DCLRE1C variant in a later genetic analysis, and the association was replicated in an independent cohort. A few of the identified cytomegalovirus-associated TCR beta chains were confirmed in vitro to be specific for cytomegalovirus antigens. Because HLA typing was missing for some donors at each locus, association tests included only the typed subset. In a later analysis, TCR association rates were found to vary across HLA loci, with the most associated TCRs seen for DRB1 alleles and the fewest for HLA-C alleles. Because the 87-base-pair reads could not distinguish some IMGT-functional V segments, including TRBV6-2 and TRBV6-3, those segments were excluded. This cohort had only TCR beta chains sequenced, and the lack of alpha or paired-chain data limited which features could be detected. For the cohort, immune exposure information was limited to CMV serostatus. Presence/absence analyses assumed roughly uniform sequencing depth across donors, an assumption that may not hold.

Library preparation used the immunoSEQ multiplex PCR assay. A mixture of 60 forward primers for TCR Vbeta segments and 13 reverse primers for TCR Jbeta segments was used in the multiplex PCR. Amplification of the CDR3 region of rearranged TCR beta genes was performed with a multiplex PCR assay on genomic DNA. The amplified TCR beta libraries were sequenced on the Illumina HiSeq System as 87-base-pair reads. The original pipeline was this. Across the 670 or so repertoires, a later analysis counted tens of millions of unique TCR beta chains, around 11 million of which were shared by at least two donors. To remove PCR and sequencing errors, raw reads were error-corrected and collapsed into unique sequences using a nearest-neighbor algorithm that merged closely related sequences. V, D and J gene segments were assigned by aligning CDR3 sequences to IMGT reference sequences. For a sequence to be retained, a match of at least six nucleotides to both a V gene segment and a J gene segment was required. A rearrangement was called productive if the CDR3 had no stop codons and remained in frame with V and J, and every other rearrangement was called non-productive. CDR3 was defined by IMGT convention, running from the second conserved V-encoded cysteine to the conserved J-encoded phenylalanine. The earlier analysis of 587 of the donors excluded sequences that lacked an unambiguous match to a single V gene segment. An earlier analysis of several hundred of the donors called V segments functional above 56.7% productive rearrangements and segregating when the between-donor standard deviation exceeded 5%. A statistical classification framework was built to diagnose cytomegalovirus status from the catalog of TCR beta chain sequences. In a later analysis, V and J genes were assigned by comparing TCR nucleotide sequences against IMGT/GENE-DB human TR gene sequences. The TCRdist pipeline was used in a later analysis to assign CDR3 sequences and most-parsimonious VDJ recombination scenarios. In a later analysis, each TCR beta chain was defined by its CDR3 amino acid sequence together with its V-gene family, and reads without a unique V-gene family were excluded. As a way to deal with suspected cross-contamination and a sequencing artifact, a later analysis dropped roughly 620 nucleotide sequences that were highly shared and had low generation probability. For each public chain, a later analysis derived a clonal expansion index from normalized ranks of inferred template counts within each repertoire. In a later analysis, generation probabilities were computed with a VDJ recombination model fitted to out-of-frame rearrangements, and the resulting probabilities were checked against IGoR. In a later analysis, hypergeometric tests were used to score TCR-TCR, TCR-HLA and TCR-CMV co-occurrence, with a repertoire-size bias correction applied to TCR pairs. In a later analysis, false discovery rates were estimated by permuting HLA or CMV assignments 20 times. In a later analysis, co-occurring TCRs were grouped using DBSCAN, and TCRdist sequence similarity was added for clustering within HLA-allele-positive subsets. For co-occurrence clustering, repertoires with fewer than 30,000 or more than 120,000 public chains were excluded, along with roughly 5 repertoires with anomalous nucleotide sharing. What TCRdb holds here is the immuneACCESS table cut down to in-frame rearrangements. Part of the clones is not present; checked against another copy, under half of the missing clones reflect an unresolved V gene, and the others are unexplained. The V and J calls and clone size come from that table; D and trimming were worked out from the DNA. The sample table contains 150,000 to 200,000 clones; only one count was recorded for 70% to 85% of them. The ten largest make up roughly 0.76% of the sample.

Worth noting for this clone: Its antigen remains unidentified. No qualities accompany the bases; no much larger clone lies one base away.

In total, about 650 healthy bone marrow donors made up the cohort. Cohort members were all nominally healthy when sampled, although unrecorded immune exposures were likely present. The donor tested CMV seronegative, placing the donor among the roughly 400 seronegative members of the cohort. Every donor gave a peripheral blood sample, and the peripheral blood mononuclear cells from that sample were used for TCR beta sequencing. The Qiagen DNeasy Blood Extraction Kit was used to extract genomic DNA from the blood cell samples. After removal of 5 bases from V and 6 bases from J, the junction retains 6 bases not matched to a gene. From cysteine to phenylalanine, the CDR3 is 15 amino acids long. The read is trimmed to its CDR3 DNA, 45 bases read in frame from base 1. The germline V gene provides CDR1 MRHNA and CDR2 SNTAGT.

This receptor chain uses TRBV6-4 and TRBJ2-1; 11 central bases correspond to TRBD2. Sample: PBMCs. The receptor comes from a woman aged 40 to 49 in good health and CMV-seronegative. The DNA sequence is as follows: TGTGCCAGCAGTCTTAGCGGGAGGGCTCCCAATGAGCAGTTCTTC. Its translation reads: CASSLSGRAPNEQFF.